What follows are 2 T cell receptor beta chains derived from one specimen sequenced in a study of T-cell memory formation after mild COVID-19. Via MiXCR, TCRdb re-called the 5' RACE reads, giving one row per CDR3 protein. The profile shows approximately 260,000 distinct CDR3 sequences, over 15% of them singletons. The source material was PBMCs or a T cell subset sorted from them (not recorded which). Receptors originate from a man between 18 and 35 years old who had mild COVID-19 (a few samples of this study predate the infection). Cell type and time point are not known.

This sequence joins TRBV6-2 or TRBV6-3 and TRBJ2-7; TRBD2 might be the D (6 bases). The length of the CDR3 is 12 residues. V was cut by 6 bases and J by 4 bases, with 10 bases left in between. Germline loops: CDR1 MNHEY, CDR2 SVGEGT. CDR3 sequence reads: CASSGGLYEQYV. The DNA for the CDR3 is TGTGCCAGCAGCGGGGGACTGTACGAGCAGTACGTC.

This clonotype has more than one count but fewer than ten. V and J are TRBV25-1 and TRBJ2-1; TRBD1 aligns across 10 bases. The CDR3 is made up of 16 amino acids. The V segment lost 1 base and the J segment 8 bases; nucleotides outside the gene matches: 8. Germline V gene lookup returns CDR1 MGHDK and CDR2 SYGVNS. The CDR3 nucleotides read TGTGCCAGCAGTGAATTCGTGGGACAGGGGATGGATGAGCAGTTCTTC. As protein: CASSEFVGQGMDEQFF.